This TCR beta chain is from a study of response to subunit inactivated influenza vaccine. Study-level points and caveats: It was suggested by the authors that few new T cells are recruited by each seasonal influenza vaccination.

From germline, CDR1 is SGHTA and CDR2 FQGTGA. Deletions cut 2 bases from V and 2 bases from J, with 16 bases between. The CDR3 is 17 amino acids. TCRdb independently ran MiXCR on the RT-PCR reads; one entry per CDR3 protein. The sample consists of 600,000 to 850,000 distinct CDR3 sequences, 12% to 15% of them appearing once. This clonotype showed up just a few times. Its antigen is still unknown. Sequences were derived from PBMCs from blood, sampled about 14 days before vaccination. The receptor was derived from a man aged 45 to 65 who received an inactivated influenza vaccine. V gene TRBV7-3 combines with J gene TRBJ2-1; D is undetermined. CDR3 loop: CASSLGRLRIPYNEQFF. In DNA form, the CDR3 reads TGTGCCAGCAGCTTAGGGCGGCTACGGATCCCCTACAATGAGCAGTTCTTC.